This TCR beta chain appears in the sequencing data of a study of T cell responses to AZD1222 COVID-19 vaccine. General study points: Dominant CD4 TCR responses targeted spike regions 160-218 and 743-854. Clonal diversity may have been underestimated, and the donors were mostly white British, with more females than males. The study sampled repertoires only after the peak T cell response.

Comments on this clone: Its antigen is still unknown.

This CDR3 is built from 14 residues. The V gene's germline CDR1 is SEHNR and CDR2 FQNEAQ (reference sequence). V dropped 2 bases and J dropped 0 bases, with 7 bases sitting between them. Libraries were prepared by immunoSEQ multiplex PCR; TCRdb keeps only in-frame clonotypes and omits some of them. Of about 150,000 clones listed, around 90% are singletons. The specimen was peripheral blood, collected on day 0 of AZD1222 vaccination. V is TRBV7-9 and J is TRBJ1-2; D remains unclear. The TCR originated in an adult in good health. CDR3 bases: TGTGCCAGCAGCTTACCGGGAGCTAACTATGGCTACACCTTC. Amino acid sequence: CASSLPGANYGYTF.